Below, 28 T cell receptor beta chains from the same sample are listed, as sequenced in a study of OX40 agonist ivuxolimab in advanced cancers. TCRdb's copy holds only in-frame clones and misses some; the assay was immunoSEQ multiplex PCR. The sample records almost 70,000 clones, roughly 89% being singletons. The material sequenced was CD4+ or CD8+ T cells sorted from blood, taken in a trial of the OX40 agonist ivuxolimab. These TCRs come from an adult with an advanced solid tumor such as melanoma, head and neck, liver or kidney cancer.

The chain uses TRBV10-3 and TRBJ1-1, with 8 bases lining up with TRBD1. Germline V gives CDR1 ENHRY, CDR2 SYGVKD. The CDR3 runs 12 residues. V trimming: 6 bases; J trimming: 3 bases; junction bases outside the gene matches: 0. The CDR3: CAIRDRDTEAFF. DNA for the CDR3: TGTGCCATCAGGGACAGGGACACTGAAGCTTTCTTT.

The chain joins TRBV9 to TRBJ1-1; D uncertain. The V end was cut by 0 bases, the J end by 1 base, with 7 bases between. CDR3 length: 14 amino acids. Germline V gives CDR1 SGDLS, CDR2 YYNGEE. This CDR3 is CASSVDVGNTEAFF. Written as DNA, the CDR3 is TGTGCCAGCAGCGTAGATGTCGGGAACACTGAAGCTTTCTTT.

The chain couples TRBV5-6 to TRBJ1-1; D gene unclear. CDR3 length equals 13 residues. Trimming stripped 3 bases from V and 1 base from J, with 7 bases between. Germline CDR1 and CDR2: SGHDT and YYEEEE. The chain's CDR3 is CASSSPQNTEAFF. CDR3 coding DNA: TGTGCCAGCAGCTCCCCCCAGAACACTGAAGCTTTCTTT.

This clone was counted once. The chain links TRBV27 to TRBJ1-5; D is possibly TRBD1 (5 bases). The CDR3 length is 15 residues. Germline V gives CDR1 MNHEY, CDR2 SMNVEV (reference sequence). Trimming removed 4 bases at V and 2 bases at J, with 12 bases between. For the CDR3, the DNA is TGTGCCAGCAGTTCGGTAGGGGCAGGCAATCAGCCCCAGCATTTT. Translated: CASSSVGAGNQPQHF.

The chain uses TRBV7-9 and TRBJ2-5; D is ambiguous. V dropped 2 bases and J dropped 4 bases, with 11 bases sitting between them. From germline, CDR1 is SEHNR and CDR2 FQNEAQ (reference sequence). There are 14 residues in the CDR3. CDR3 sequence: CASSLSAHGETQYF. CDR3 nucleotides: TGTGCCAGCAGCTTATCCGCCCACGGAGAGACCCAGTACTTC.

The CDR3 reads CASRRDRVTEAFF. In nucleotides, the CDR3 is TGTGCCAGCAGGAGAGACAGGGTCACTGAAGCTTTCTTT. J is TRBJ1-1 and V is TRBV5-6, with 7 bases fitting TRBD1. The CDR3 runs 13 residues. Per germline, CDR1 SGHDT and CDR2 YYEEEE. V was clipped by 5 bases and J by 4 bases; unmatched bases: 5. Together with reference TRBV5-6 and TRBJ1-1, the CDR3 gives the full variable domain: DAGVTQSPTHLIKTRGQQVTLRCSPKSGHDTVSWYQQALGQGPQFIFQYYEEEERQRGNFPDRFSGHQFPNYSSELNVNALLLGDSALYLCASRRDRVTEAFFGQGTRLTVV.

The chain recombines TRBV7-2 with TRBJ1-5; TRBD1 aligns across 9 bases. This CDR3 has 15 residues. The ends lost 5 bases at V and 5 bases at J; junction bases unmatched: 7. The germline V gene has CDR1 SGHTA and CDR2 FQGNSA. The CDR3 DNA is TGTGCCAGCAGCAGGGACAGGGTTCGGGATCAGCCCCAGCATTTT. Translating gives CASSRDRVRDQPQHF.

There are a few counts of this clone. The chain combines TRBV27 with TRBJ1-1; D not certain. Germline V gene lookup returns CDR1 MNHEY and CDR2 SMNVEV (reference sequence). Deletions cut 3 bases from V and 5 bases from J, with 10 bases between. CDR3 length equals 13 residues. CDR3 DNA sequence: TGTGCCAGCAGTTTCCGCAGGCTAACTGAAGCTTTCTTT. It is translated as CASSFRRLTEAFF.

V and J are TRBV7-9 and TRBJ2-7; 11 bases line up with TRBD1. The V segment lost 6 bases and the J segment 3 bases; nucleotides outside the gene matches: 4. CDR3 length: 14 amino acids. The germline CDR1 and CDR2 sequences are SEHNR and FQNEAQ (reference sequence). CDR3 sequence: CASSPGQGDYEQYF. As DNA, the CDR3 is TGTGCCAGCAGTCCGGGACAGGGGGACTACGAGCAGTACTTC.

The V gene is TRBV5-1, the J gene TRBJ2-3, with 10 bases that match TRBD2. This CDR3 is built from 19 residues. Trimming removed 1 base from V and 3 bases from J; junction bases left unmatched: 14. Germline V gene data show CDR1 as SGHRS and CDR2 as YFSETQ. The CDR3 DNA sequence: TGCGCCAGCAGCTTGCCGTCGGCTAGCGGGAGAAGTAATACAGATACGCAGTATTTT. It translates to CASSLPSASGRSNTDTQYF.

The rearrangement links TRBV11-2 to TRBJ2-3, with 11 bases identical to TRBD2. From germline, CDR1 is SGHAT and CDR2 FQNNGV. The CDR3 totals 16 residues. V lost 5 bases to trimming and J lost 6 bases; unmatched junction nucleotides: 10. CDR3 bases: TGTGCCAGCAGCAACATAGCGGGAGGGCCCTCCGATACGCAGTATTTT. This gives the protein CASSNIAGGPSDTQYF.

The chain recombines TRBV27 with TRBJ2-5; tentative D call: TRBD2 (5 bases). V was trimmed by 2 bases and J by 5 bases, leaving 21 bases between them. Germline V gene lookup returns CDR1 MNHEY and CDR2 SMNVEV (reference sequence). The CDR3 covers 17 residues. CDR3 in amino acids: CASSLSWENARMETQYF. In DNA, the CDR3 is TGTGCCAGCAGTTTAAGTTGGGAGAACGCCCGAATGGAGACCCAGTACTTC.

The J gene is TRBJ2-3, the V gene TRBV10-3; possibly TRBD1 for D (5 bases). The germline V gene has CDR1 ENHRY and CDR2 SYGVKD. The CDR3 loop spans 15 amino acids. The V end lost 2 bases, the J end lost 2 bases, and 11 bases lay between the germline ends. CDR3 protein: CAISEGAGNTDTQYF. CDR3 sequence (DNA): TGTGCCATCAGTGAGGGGGCAGGGAACACAGATACGCAGTATTTT.

This clone was counted between two and nine times. V usage is TRBV5-8 and J usage is TRBJ2-5; 11 bases are a match to TRBD1. The CDR3 contains 16 residues. After removal of 4 bases from V and 3 bases from J, the junction contained 8 bases not matched to a gene. Germline CDR1 and CDR2: SGHTS and YDEGEE. CDR3 coding DNA: TGTGCCAGCAGCCCCGGGACAGGGGGACACAAAGAGACCCAGTACTTC. This gives the protein CASSPGTGGHKETQYF.

The rearrangement uses TRBV15 and TRBJ2-7; weak D call: TRBD1 (6 bases). CDR1 LNHNV and CDR2 YYDKDF come from the germline V gene (reference sequence). Trimming took 4 bases from V and 6 from J, leaving 13 bases between them. The CDR3 is 13 residues long. The CDR3 DNA is TGTGCCACCAGCAAGGGACAAGTACGCGAGCAGTACTTC. As protein: CATSKGQVREQYF.

The chain has TRBV7-2 and TRBJ2-1, with a tentative D call TRBD2 (6 bases). The germline V and J ends were trimmed by 3 bases and 2 bases, with 8 bases remaining between them. This CDR3 spans 14 amino acids. The germline V gene encodes CDR1 SGHTA and CDR2 FQGNSA. The CDR3 DNA reads TGTGCCAGCAGCTTGGCGGGGCCCTACAATGAGCAGTTCTTC. Protein: CASSLAGPYNEQFF.

The genes are TRBV11-2 and TRBJ2-7; 8 bases are shared with TRBD1. V dropped 4 bases and J dropped 4; count of bases not matched to a gene: 6. Germline lookup yields CDR1 SGHAT and CDR2 FQNNGV. The CDR3 extends over 14 amino acids. CDR3 sequence: CASSSDRVKYEQYF. The DNA for the CDR3 is TGTGCCAGCAGCTCGGACAGGGTAAAGTACGAGCAGTACTTC.

On this clone: This sample includes further DNA sequences coding for the same CDR3. The CDR3 reads CASRGGSDTQYF. CDR3 nucleotides: TGTGCCAGCAGGGGAGGTTCGGATACGCAGTATTTT. V is TRBV28 and J is TRBJ2-3, with D possibly being TRBD2 (6 bases). Trimming took 6 bases from V and 6 from J, leaving 10 bases between them. This CDR3 spans 12 amino acids. The germline V gene encodes CDR1 MDHEN and CDR2 SYDVKM.

J is TRBJ2-3 and V is TRBV19; 9 positions agree with TRBD1. V lost 9 bases and J lost 14; bases outside the gene matches: 24. Looked up from germline, CDR1 is LNHDA and CDR2 is SQIVND (reference sequence). The CDR3 runs to 16 residues. The CDR3 loop is CASLDRDRERTSGPYF. The CDR3 bases are TGTGCCAGCCTCGACCGGGACAGGGAAAGGACTAGTGGCCCGTATTTT.

The chain links TRBV7-2 to TRBJ2-5; D may be TRBD2 (5 bases). The CDR3 has 14 amino acids. V shed 0 bases and J shed 3 bases, with 8 bases lying between them. Germline V gives CDR1 SGHTA, CDR2 FQGNSA. The CDR3: CASSLASGKETQYF. The CDR3 DNA reads as TGTGCCAGCAGCTTAGCATCGGGGAAAGAGACCCAGTACTTC. Using reference TRBV7-2 and TRBJ2-5 for the parts outside the CDR3, the full variable domain is GAGVSQSPSNKVTEKGKDVELRCDPISGHTALYWYRQSLGQGLEFLIYFQGNSAPDKSGLPSDRFSAERTGGSVSTLTIQRTQQEDSAVYLCASSLASGKETQYFGPGTRLLVL.

The chain employs TRBV5-1 and TRBJ2-6; TRBD2 aligns across 7 bases. The CDR3 spans 16 residues. Losses at the gene ends were 6 bases for V and 0 bases for J; bases not matched to a gene: 6. CDR1 and CDR2 from the germline V gene are SGHRS and YFSETQ. The CDR3 bases are TGCGCCAGCACCCTAGCGGCCGGCTCTGGGGCCAACGTCCTGACTTTC. Translation: CASTLAAGSGANVLTF.

Comment on this clone: Germline and junction disagree at one end, which may indicate a read error. The V and J genes are TRBV2 and TRBJ2-1, with 11 bases aligning to TRBD2. The CDR3 totals 11 residues. The germline gives CDR1 SNHLY, CDR2 FYNNEI. The CDR3 protein is CASTQASGRIF. The CDR3 bases are TGTGCCAGCACCCAAGCTAGCGGGAGGATCTTC.

The gene calls are TRBV11-3 and TRBJ2-1; TRBD2 matches at 11 bases. Germline CDR1 and CDR2: SGHNT and YENEEA. V trimming: 2 bases; J trimming: 7 bases; junction bases outside the gene matches: 7. The CDR3 spans 16 residues. In DNA, the CDR3 is TGTGCCAGCAGCTTATTTTCTAGCGGGAGGATTAATGAGCAGTTCTTC. Translation gives CASSLFSSGRINEQFF.

CDR3 protein: CASSLGGADYEKLFF. In nucleotides, the CDR3 is TGTGCCAGCAGTTTAGGGGGCGCTGATTATGAAAAACTGTTTTTT. The chain links TRBV28 to TRBJ1-4; maybe TRBD1 (6 bases). V was trimmed by 2 bases and J by 6 bases, leaving 13 bases between them. There are 15 residues in the CDR3. The germline CDR1 and CDR2 sequences are MDHEN and SYDVKM.

This chain joins TRBV19 and TRBJ2-2, with 8 bases matching TRBD2. Germline-derived CDR1 and CDR2 are LNHDA and SQIVND (reference sequence). The CDR3 is made up of 16 amino acids. Trimming at V came to 7 bases and at J to 4 bases, leaving 11 bases not matched to a gene. This chain's CDR3 is CASTMSGRALTGELFF. The CDR3 region has the DNA TGTGCCAGTACCATGTCCGGGAGGGCCCTCACCGGGGAGCTGTTTTTT. Full variable domain (missing parts from reference TRBV19 and TRBJ2-2): DGGITQSPKYLFRKEGQNVTLSCEQNLNHDAMYWYRQDPGQGLRLIYYSQIVNDFQKGDIAEGYSVSREKKESFPLTVTSAQKNPTAFYLCASTMSGRALTGELFFGEGSRLTVL.

The J gene is TRBJ2-3, the V gene TRBV19; either TRBD1 or TRBD2 may fit D (6 bases each). The V gene's germline CDR1 is LNHDA and CDR2 SQIVND (reference sequence). V was shortened by 7 bases and J by 6 bases, with 23 bases between the two germline ends. The CDR3 extends over 16 amino acids. As DNA, the CDR3 is TGTGCCAGTACGGGAGTTGCGGCAGGGGAAACGGATACGCAGTATTTT. It yields the protein CASTGVAAGETDTQYF.

A single count supports this clone. The V call is TRBV2, the J call TRBJ1-4; D is unresolved. V was shortened by 6 bases and J by 0 bases, with 11 bases between the two germline ends. This CDR3 comprises 15 residues. CDR1 is SNHLY, CDR2 FYNNEI, per germline. CDR3 nucleotides: TGTGCCAGCAGGAGAGAGGCTGCAACTAATGAAAAACTGTTTTTT. Protein sequence: CASRREAATNEKLFF.

The rearrangement joins TRBV5-1 to TRBJ2-2; D is unresolved. Between the trimmed V and J ends, which lost 4 bases and 0 bases, there was a span of 13 bases. The CDR3 contains 16 residues. Per germline, CDR1 SGHRS and CDR2 YFSETQ. CDR3 bases: TGCGCCAGCAGCCCATCCCAGGCAGCGAACACCGGGGAGCTGTTTTTT. Encoded protein: CASSPSQAANTGELFF.